Included here is one T cell receptor beta chain sequence, with context. The data stem from a study of blood T cell repertoires in COVID-19. Only in-frame clones appear in the TCRdb table, and some are missing; sequencing was by immunoSEQ multiplex PCR. The sample yields some 340,000 clones, roughly 90% seen once. The CDR3 runs 14 residues. The germline V and J ends were trimmed by 11 bases and 0 bases, with 14 bases remaining between them. Germline V gives CDR1 ENHRY, CDR2 SYGVKD. The J gene is TRBJ1-5, the V gene TRBV10-3; TRBD1 is a possible D gene (6 bases). The sequenced sample was PBMCs or T cells enriched from blood (not recorded which). This TCR derives from a woman in her twenties or thirties who had been exposed to COVID-19. The CDR3 coding sequence is TGTGCCTCTAGTGGACAGCCTAGCAATCAGCCCCAGCATTTT. This codes for CASSGQPSNQPQHF.